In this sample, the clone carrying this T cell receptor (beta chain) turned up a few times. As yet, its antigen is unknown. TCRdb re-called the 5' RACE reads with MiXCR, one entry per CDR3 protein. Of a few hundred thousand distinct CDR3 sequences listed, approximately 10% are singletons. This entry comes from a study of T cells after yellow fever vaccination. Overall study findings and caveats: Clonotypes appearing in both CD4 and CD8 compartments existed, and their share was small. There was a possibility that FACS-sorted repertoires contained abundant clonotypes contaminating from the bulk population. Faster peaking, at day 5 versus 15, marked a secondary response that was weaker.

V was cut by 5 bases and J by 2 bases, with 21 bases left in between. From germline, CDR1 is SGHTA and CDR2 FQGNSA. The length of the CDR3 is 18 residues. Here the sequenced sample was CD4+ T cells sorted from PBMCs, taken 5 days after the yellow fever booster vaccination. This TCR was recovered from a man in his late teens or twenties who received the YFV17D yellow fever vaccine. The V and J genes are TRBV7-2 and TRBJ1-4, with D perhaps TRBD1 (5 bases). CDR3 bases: TGTGCCAGCAGCAGAAAAAGTTACAGGCTTACGACTAATGAAAAACTGTTTTTT. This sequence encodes CASSRKSYRLTTNEKLFF.